The 25 T cell receptor beta chains below all came from one sample that was sequenced in a study of OX40 agonist ivuxolimab in advanced cancers. Generated by immunoSEQ multiplex PCR, the TCRdb table keeps only in-frame clones and is missing some. Among 53,000 or so clones, approximately 88% were seen once, and the ten largest hold approximately 4.6%. This material consisted of CD4+ or CD8+ T cells sorted from blood, taken in a trial of the OX40 agonist ivuxolimab. Receptor source: an adult with an advanced solid tumor such as melanoma, head and neck, liver or kidney cancer.

The gene calls are TRBV5-1 and TRBJ2-5; 9 bases are a match to TRBD2. Trimming removed 0 bases from V and 1 base from J; junction bases left unmatched: 7. This CDR3 is 17 amino acids long. Germline loops: CDR1 SGHRS, CDR2 YFSETQ. CDR3 DNA sequence: TGCGCCAGCAGCTTGGCCGGCCTAGCGGGGATCCAAGAGACCCAGTACTTC. Residues: CASSLAGLAGIQETQYF.

This clone was detected only once. The gene calls are TRBV19 and TRBJ2-2, with a tentative D call TRBD2 (5 bases). Germline V lookup: CDR1 LNHDA, CDR2 SQIVND (reference sequence). The CDR3 sequence is 13 residues long. V was cut by 8 bases and J by 4 bases, with 11 bases left in between. CDR3 sequence: CASFERVTGELFF. Here the CDR3 DNA reads TGTGCCAGTTTTGAGAGGGTCACCGGGGAGCTGTTTTTT.

This clone is a singleton in its sample. This chain connects TRBV7-4 to TRBJ1-5, with TRBD1 identical over 9 bases. J lost 9 bases, V lost 5 bases, and 20 bases had no gene match. CDR3 length equals 18 residues. Germline-derived CDR1 and CDR2 are SGHVT and SQSDAQ. The CDR3 DNA reads as TGTGCCAGCAGCCCTCAAAGTGGACAGGGGTTACGTCCATGGCCCCAGCATTTT. Its translation is CASSPQSGQGLRPWPQHF. The full variable domain, in which reference TRBV7-4 and TRBJ1-5 provide the parts outside the CDR3, is GAGVSQSPRYKVAKRGRDVALRCDSISGHVTLYWYRQTLGQGSEVLTYSQSDAQRDKSGRPSGRFSAERPERSVSTLKIQRTEQGDSAVYLCASSPQSGQGLRPWPQHFGDGTRLSIL.

This clone was detected once. This chain uses TRBV7-3 with TRBJ2-7; TRBD1 agrees at 7 bases. The CDR3 is made up of 13 amino acids. V lost 0 bases, J lost 7 bases, and 3 bases stayed unmatched. Germline-derived CDR1 and CDR2 are SGHTA and FQGTGA. CDR3 coding DNA: TGTGCCAGCAGCTTAACTATGGGACAGGAGCAGTACTTC. It codes for CASSLTMGQEQYF.

The rearrangement uses TRBV18 and TRBJ2-2, with D possibly being TRBD1 (6 bases). V was pared by 5 bases and J by 1 base, with 14 bases between. The CDR3 loop spans 16 amino acids. Germline CDR1 reads KGHSH; CDR2 reads LQKENI. CDR3 bases: TGTGCCAGCTCAAAAACGACAGGCCAGAACACCGGGGAGCTGTTTTTT. It yields the protein CASSKTTGQNTGELFF.

This chain connects TRBV7-2 to TRBJ2-3; 9 bases are shared with TRBD2. V lost 2 bases and J lost 3; bases outside the gene matches: 6. CDR3 size: 16 residues. The germline V gene has CDR1 SGHTA and CDR2 FQGNSA. The CDR3 region is CASSLKGSGSTDTQYF. CDR3 nucleotides: TGTGCCAGCAGCTTAAAGGGTAGCGGGAGTACAGATACGCAGTATTTT.

This chain links TRBV19 with TRBJ2-4, with 9 bases lining up with TRBD1. The germline V gene has CDR1 LNHDA and CDR2 SQIVND (reference sequence). This CDR3 is built from 17 residues. V lost 5 bases to trimming and J lost 2 bases; unmatched junction nucleotides: 10. CDR3 in amino acids: CASSSPWTGESKNIQYF. The CDR3 bases are TGTGCCAGTAGTTCTCCCTGGACAGGGGAGTCCAAAAACATTCAGTACTTC.

The chain is built from TRBV15 and TRBJ1-4; D uncertain. The germline gives CDR1 LNHNV, CDR2 YYDKDF (reference sequence). V was clipped by 0 bases and J by 10 bases, with 15 bases between them. The CDR3 runs 15 residues. In DNA, the CDR3 is TGTGCCACCAGCAGAGATGGTGGCGGTGCGGGAAAACTGTTTTTT. This gives the protein CATSRDGGGAGKLFF.

The rearrangement joins TRBV6-5 to TRBJ1-3; D unclear. The CDR3 is 13 residues long. The V gene lost 0 bases and the J gene lost 4 bases, with 4 bases spanning the gap. CDR1 is MNHEY and CDR2 is SVGAGI in the germline V gene. This CDR3 reads CASSYSRGNTIYF. Written as DNA, the CDR3 is TGTGCCAGCAGTTACTCCAGGGGAAACACCATATATTTT.

The chain links TRBV5-4 to TRBJ2-3, with TRBD1 matching over 9 bases. V dropped 4 bases and J dropped 5; count of bases not matched to a gene: 5. CDR1 is SGHNT and CDR2 is YYREEE in the germline V gene (reference sequence). This CDR3 comprises 14 residues. The CDR3 coding sequence is TGTGCCAGCAGCCGAGACAGGGGGAGAGATACGCAGTATTTT. It specifies CASSRDRGRDTQYF.

In this sample, this clone turned up a few times. The chain recombines TRBV4-1 with TRBJ2-1, with 10 bases aligning to TRBD2. After removal of 3 bases from V and 7 bases from J, the junction contained 9 bases not matched to a gene. The CDR3 is 16 amino acids. From germline, CDR1 is MGHRA and CDR2 YSYEKL. Here the CDR3 DNA reads TGCGCCAGCAGCCATGAAAGCGGGAGGGCCGGGAATGAGCAGTTCTTC. It specifies CASSHESGRAGNEQFF.

The chain is built from TRBV6-5 and TRBJ2-7; 10 bases are shared with TRBD1. The V gene end was trimmed by 8 bases and the J gene end by 4 bases; junction bases not matched to a gene: 8. This CDR3 contains 14 residues. Germline assignment: CDR1 MNHEY and CDR2 SVGAGI. The CDR3 coding sequence is TGTGCCAGCGGCCGGGACAGGGGCGGGTACGAGCAGTACTTC. This codes for CASGRDRGGYEQYF.

This clone was picked up one time. This chain uses TRBV19 with TRBJ2-5, with 11 bases lining up with TRBD1. In germline, CDR1 is LNHDA, CDR2 SQIVND (reference sequence). Germline trimming cut 5 bases from V and 2 bases from J; bases unmatched to any gene: 1. The CDR3 spans 14 residues. The CDR3, as DNA: TGTGCCAGTAGTGGGACAGGGGGTCAAGAGACCCAGTACTTC. It specifies CASSGTGGQETQYF.

The chain employs TRBV15 and TRBJ2-7, with 11 bases that match TRBD1. Germline trimming cut 0 bases from V and 4 bases from J; bases unmatched to any gene: 2. Germline V CDR1 and CDR2: LNHNV, YYDKDF (reference sequence). The CDR3 consists of 15 residues. CDR3 nucleotides: TGTGCCACCAGCAGAGATGGGACAGGGGGTTACGAGCAGTACTTC. The encoded protein is CATSRDGTGGYEQYF.

The chain links TRBV18 to TRBJ2-2; D is unresolved. The V and J ends lost 2 bases and 6 bases respectively, with 7 bases between them. From germline, CDR1 is KGHSH and CDR2 LQKENI. The CDR3 has 13 amino acids. For the CDR3, the DNA is TGTGCCAGCTCACCAGCTAGTTCCGGGGAGCTGTTTTTT. Protein sequence: CASSPASSGELFF.

The chain combines TRBV2 with TRBJ1-2; D is uncertain. The CDR3 contains 13 residues. CDR1 is SNHLY, CDR2 FYNNEI, per germline. Trimming removed 8 bases at V and 9 bases at J, with 19 bases between. The CDR3 coding sequence is TGTGCCAGCGGTCAAGCAGTTCTTGGGAGCTACACCTTC. It codes for CASGQAVLGSYTF.

This clone showed up just a few times. The chain employs TRBV5-6 and TRBJ1-2, with D unresolved. The CDR3 is 15 residues long. Germline-derived CDR1 and CDR2 are SGHDT and YYEEEE. The V gene lost 4 bases and the J gene lost 3 bases, with 16 bases spanning the gap. CDR3 DNA sequence: TGTGCCAGCAGCCCGAGGGTCCTTCTGGACTATGGCTACACCTTC. This translates into CASSPRVLLDYGYTF.

The genes are TRBV18 and TRBJ1-4, with TRBD1 as a possible D gene (6 bases). This CDR3 is 16 amino acids long. Trimming removed 3 bases at V and 2 bases at J, with 13 bases between. Looked up from germline, CDR1 is KGHSH and CDR2 is LQKENI. The CDR3 DNA reads TGTGCCAGCTCACCCACAGGGCCAGCGACTAATGAAAAACTGTTTTTT. This translates into CASSPTGPATNEKLFF.

V is TRBV5-1 and J is TRBJ2-4, with TRBD2 identical over 9 bases. V shed 0 bases, J shed 2 bases, and the junction held 3 bases outside the gene matches. The CDR3 covers 16 residues. CDR1 and CDR2 from the germline V gene are SGHRS and YFSETQ. The CDR3: CASSLELAGPKNIQYF. The CDR3 DNA reads TGCGCCAGCAGCTTGGAGCTAGCGGGACCCAAAAACATTCAGTACTTC.

V and J are TRBV13 and TRBJ1-3, with D perhaps matching TRBD1 (6 bases). Germline V gene lookup returns CDR1 PRHDT and CDR2 FYEKMQ (reference sequence). The CDR3 totals 17 residues. V shed 4 bases and J shed 1 base, with 17 bases lying between them. The CDR3 reads CASSYNQGLGSGNTIYF. DNA for the CDR3: TGTGCCAGCAGCTATAATCAGGGGTTAGGGTCTGGAAACACCATATATTTT.

This rearrangement joins TRBV6-6 to TRBJ1-1; D remains ambiguous. Looked up from germline, CDR1 is MNHNY and CDR2 is SVGAGI (reference sequence). V lost 4 bases, J lost 2 bases, and 14 bases lay in between. CDR3 size: 15 residues. DNA of the CDR3: TGTGCCAGCAGTTTGCGGCAGTCGGCTAACACTGAAGCTTTCTTT. Translated, it gives CASSLRQSANTEAFF.

The chain recombines TRBV6-5 with TRBJ1-5; D uncertain. CDR1 is MNHEY, CDR2 SVGAGI, per germline. CDR3 length: 15 residues. V lost 6 bases and J 0 bases, leaving 12 bases between the germline ends. The CDR3 sequence is CASRRDFNSNQPQHF. DNA of the CDR3: TGTGCCAGCAGGAGGGATTTTAATAGCAATCAGCCCCAGCATTTT.

The chain recombines TRBV7-9 with TRBJ2-7, with TRBD1 matching 9 bases. V was pared by 5 bases and J by 3 bases, with 5 bases of the junction left unmatched. The CDR3 sequence is 14 residues long. Per the germline V gene, CDR1 is SEHNR and CDR2 is FQNEAQ (reference sequence). The CDR3: CASSPGTGIYEQYF. The CDR3 DNA sequence: TGTGCCAGCAGCCCCGGGACAGGGATCTACGAGCAGTACTTC.

The V call is TRBV5-1, the J call TRBJ2-1; no firm D call. From germline, CDR1 is SGHRS and CDR2 YFSETQ. The ends were cut back, 0 bases at V and 2 bases at J, with 9 bases in the middle. There are 15 residues in the CDR3. The CDR3 protein is CASSLEGLAYNEQFF. The DNA of the CDR3 is TGCGCCAGCAGCTTGGAGGGTTTGGCCTACAATGAGCAGTTCTTC.

This clone was counted only a few times. The rearrangement links TRBV2 to TRBJ1-1; D is uncertain. The CDR3 consists of 16 residues. Between the trimmed V and J ends, which lost 6 bases and 2 bases, there was a span of 19 bases. CDR1 is SNHLY and CDR2 is FYNNEI in the germline V gene. In nucleotides, the CDR3 is TGTGCCAGCAGCCGAACGGTTATAACCGTTAACACTGAAGCTTTCTTT. This sequence encodes CASSRTVITVNTEAFF.